Presented here are 18 T cell receptor beta chains from one specimen sequenced in a study of post-analysis software for immune sequencing data. cDNA libraries of TCR beta carried unique molecular identifiers. TCRdb processed the PCR reads anew with MiXCR; each CDR3 protein has one entry. This sample has 820,000 or so distinct CDR3 sequences, with about 50% found just once. No antigen has been identified for these receptors. Study-wide findings and caveats: Included in a set of a handful of TRBV segments more frequent in patients than controls were TRBV5-6, TRBV5-1 and TRBV20-1.

The sequenced sample consisted of blood. Receptors were obtained from a girl between 10 and 17 years old with multiple sclerosis.

This chain links TRBV5-1 with TRBJ2-5, with D possibly being TRBD2 (5 bases). V lost 6 bases and J lost 1, with 19 bases in between. This CDR3 has 16 residues. Germline loops: CDR1 SGHRS, CDR2 YFSETQ. CDR3 region: CASTSGWTHFQETQYF. CDR3 nucleotides: TGCGCCAGCACTTCCGGATGGACTCACTTCCAAGAGACCCAGTACTTC.

The CDR3 DNA sequence: TGCAGTGCTCCCCAGATCGACTATGGCTACACCTTC. Translated, it gives CSAPQIDYGYTF. The chain has TRBV20-1 and TRBJ1-2; no definite D call. V shed 5 bases and J shed 3 bases, with 10 bases lying between them. The CDR3 has 12 residues. The germline V gene encodes CDR1 DFQATT and CDR2 SNEGSKA (reference sequence).

This clonotype has a handful of counts. This chain links TRBV5-1 with TRBJ2-1, with D uncertain. Germline lookup yields CDR1 SGHRS and CDR2 YFSETQ. The ends were cut back, 0 bases at V and 6 bases at J, with 4 bases in the middle. CDR3 length: 12 residues. In nucleotides, the CDR3 is TGCGCCAGCAGCTTGGAGGTCAATGAGCAGTTCTTC. This encodes CASSLEVNEQFF.

This chain joins TRBV6-2 or TRBV6-3 and TRBJ2-7; no firm D call. V was cut by 0 bases and J by 0 bases, with 21 bases left in between. This CDR3 is 19 amino acids long. Germline V gene sequence: CDR1 MNHEY, CDR2 SVGEGT. The DNA of the CDR3 is TGTGCCAGCAGTTACTCCGATTATGGGCGCACATCCCACTCCTACGAGCAGTACTTC. Protein product: CASSYSDYGRTSHSYEQYF.

The chain combines TRBV10-3 with TRBJ2-4; D is undetermined. The CDR3 length is 15 residues. In germline, CDR1 is ENHRY, CDR2 SYGVKD. Trimming left V 6 bases short and J 13 bases short, with 25 bases between. In nucleotides, the CDR3 is TGTGCCATCAGCCCCTCGGCGGTCTCCTACAATGAGCAGTACTTC. It codes for CAISPSAVSYNEQYF.

This clonotype showed up just a few times. The chain combines TRBV12-3 or TRBV12-4 with TRBJ2-5; TRBD2 aligns across 7 bases. V shed 5 bases and J 5 bases; nucleotides not matched to a gene: 5. The CDR3 covers 13 residues. The CDR3 nucleotides read TGTGCCAGCAGTCTCGGGACTACGGAGACCCAGTACTTC. This translates into CASSLGTTETQYF.

The V gene is TRBV18, the J gene TRBJ2-5; possibly TRBD1 for D (6 bases). The J call may not be correct, given that the DNA end is closer to TRBJ2-7. The germline V gene encodes CDR1 KGHSH and CDR2 LQKENI. This CDR3 region has 14 residues. The CDR3 region is CASSAGTQDFEQYF. In DNA, the CDR3 is TGTGCCAGCTCAGCCGGGACACAGGATTTCGAGCAGTACTTC.

The chain couples TRBV13 to TRBJ2-7; a possible D gene is TRBD1 (6 bases). The CDR3 has 14 residues. Germline CDR1 PRHDT, CDR2 FYEKMQ (reference sequence). The V and J ends lost 3 bases and 3 bases respectively, with 12 bases between them. Here the CDR3 DNA reads TGTGCCAGCAGCTTCGGGGACATTAACTACGAGCAGTACTTC. Its translation: CASSFGDINYEQYF.

CDR3 sequence (DNA): TGTGCCAGCAGCCCGCAGTCAGCGGGATTAGGTAATGAGCAGTTCTTC. This codes for CASSPQSAGLGNEQFF. The rearrangement links TRBV7-2 to TRBJ2-1; 7 nucleotides agree with TRBD2. The CDR3 runs to 16 residues. Per the germline V gene, CDR1 is SGHTA and CDR2 is FQGNSA. Losses at the gene ends were 5 bases for V and 7 bases for J; bases not matched to a gene: 14. The entire variable domain, with the rest obtained from reference TRBV7-2 and TRBJ2-1, is as follows: GAGVSQSPSNKVTEKGKDVELRCDPISGHTALYWYRQSLGQGLEFLIYFQGNSAPDKSGLPSDRFSAERTGGSVSTLTIQRTQQEDSAVYLCASSPQSAGLGNEQFFGPGTRLTVL.

V gene TRBV7-8 combines with J gene TRBJ1-1; possible D gene TRBD1, 5 bases. The V and J ends lost 1 base and 5 bases respectively, with 14 bases between them. Germline V gene sequence: CDR1 SGHVS, CDR2 FQNEAQ. The CDR3 totals 15 residues. Here the CDR3 DNA reads TGTGCCAGCAGCTTAGAACTTCGGGGGGAAACTGAAGCTTTCTTT. Its protein product is CASSLELRGETEAFF.

This clonotype appeared many times. The chain employs TRBV4-1 and TRBJ2-7; TRBD1 is a possible D gene (5 bases). Trimming took 4 bases from V and 2 from J, leaving 9 bases between them. The CDR3 length is 13 residues. Germline lookup yields CDR1 MGHRA and CDR2 YSYEKL. The CDR3 spells CASSPQGAYEQYF. CDR3 nucleotides: TGCGCCAGCAGCCCGCAGGGTGCCTACGAGCAGTACTTC.

The genes are TRBV6-6 and TRBJ1-5; TRBD1 is a possible D gene (5 bases). The V end lost 6 bases, the J end lost 3 bases, and 15 bases lay between the germline ends. The germline CDR1 and CDR2 sequences are MNHNY and SVGAGI (reference sequence). The CDR3 contains 15 residues. The CDR3, as DNA: TGTGCCAGCAGGCCCCCCGGGGGAAACAATCAGCCCCAGCATTTT. It codes for CASRPPGGNNQPQHF.

The chain carries TRBV9 and TRBJ2-7; D might be TRBD1 or TRBD2, each matching 5 bases. Germline V lookup: CDR1 SGDLS, CDR2 YYNGEE. The CDR3 sequence is 15 residues long. V was clipped by 0 bases and J by 0 bases, with 10 bases between them. CDR3 nucleotides: TGTGCCAGCAGCGTAGACCCGGGGCGCTCCTACGAGCAGTACTTC. Encoded protein: CASSVDPGRSYEQYF.

In regard to this clonotype: The junction and the germline gene differ at one end; a read error may be behind it. V gene TRBV12-3 or TRBV12-4 combines with J gene TRBJ2-7, with D possibly matching TRBD1 (5 bases). The CDR3 totals 14 residues. The CDR3 DNA sequence: TGTGCCAGTAGTTTCCAAGGGGCTCTCTACGAGCAGTACTTC. This sequence encodes CASSFQGALYEQYF.

This clonotype has just one count. This rearrangement joins TRBV11-2 to TRBJ2-2; TRBD2 matches 9 bases. This CDR3 has 15 residues. Germline CDR1 SGHAT, CDR2 FQNNGV. Germline trimming cut 6 bases from V and 7 bases from J; bases unmatched to any gene: 9. The CDR3 nucleotides read TGTGCCAGCAGTCCCGCGGGAGGGCCGGTCGGGGAGCTGTTTTTT. As protein: CASSPAGGPVGELFF.

The CDR3 here is CASRRQVLYEAFF. The CDR3 bases are TGTGCCAGCAGAAGACAGGTACTATATGAAGCTTTCTTT. The chain links TRBV6-1 to TRBJ1-1; tentatively, D is TRBD1 (6 bases). V was pared by 6 bases and J by 7 bases, with 15 bases between. Per the germline V gene, CDR1 is MNHNS and CDR2 is SASEGT. CDR3 length: 13 amino acids.

This sequence joins TRBV30 and TRBJ1-2, with D tentatively TRBD1 (5 bases). The CDR3 spans 13 residues. With 2 bases removed from V and 3 bases from J, the gap between germline ends came to 10 bases. Germline assignment: CDR1 GTSNPN and CDR2 SVGIG (reference sequence). For the CDR3, the DNA is TGTGCCTGGAGTACAGGAGCTTACTATGGCTACACCTTC. Protein product: CAWSTGAYYGYTF.

CDR3 DNA sequence: TGTGCCAGCAGCTTAAGCCGTTGGACAGGGGTTGTGGAGACCCAGTACTTC. It codes for CASSLSRWTGVVETQYF. This chain connects TRBV7-8 to TRBJ2-5; 9 nucleotides align to TRBD1. The junction had 12 bases not matched to a gene; V was cut back by 2 bases and J by 5 bases. The CDR3 has 17 amino acids. Germline CDR1 and CDR2: SGHVS and FQNEAQ. The full variable domain, rest sourced from reference TRBV7-8 and TRBJ2-5, is GAGVSQSPRYKVAKRGQDVALRCDPISGHVSLFWYQQALGQGPEFLTYFQNEAQLDKSGLPSDRFFAERPEGSVSTLKIQRTQQEDSAVYLCASSLSRWTGVVETQYFGPGTRLLVL.